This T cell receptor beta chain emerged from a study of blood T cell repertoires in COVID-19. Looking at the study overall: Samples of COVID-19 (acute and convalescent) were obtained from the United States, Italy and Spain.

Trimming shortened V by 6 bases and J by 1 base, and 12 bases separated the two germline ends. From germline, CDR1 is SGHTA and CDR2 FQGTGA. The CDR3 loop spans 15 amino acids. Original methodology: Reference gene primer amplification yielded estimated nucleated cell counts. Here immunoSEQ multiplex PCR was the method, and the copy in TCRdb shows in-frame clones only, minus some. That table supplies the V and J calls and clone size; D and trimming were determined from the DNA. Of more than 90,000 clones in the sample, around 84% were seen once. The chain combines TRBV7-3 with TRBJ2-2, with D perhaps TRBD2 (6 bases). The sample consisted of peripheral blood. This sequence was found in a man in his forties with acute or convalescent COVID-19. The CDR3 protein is CASSRDGRNTGELFF. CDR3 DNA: TGTGCCAGCAGTAGGGACGGGAGGAACACCGGGGAGCTGTTTTTT.